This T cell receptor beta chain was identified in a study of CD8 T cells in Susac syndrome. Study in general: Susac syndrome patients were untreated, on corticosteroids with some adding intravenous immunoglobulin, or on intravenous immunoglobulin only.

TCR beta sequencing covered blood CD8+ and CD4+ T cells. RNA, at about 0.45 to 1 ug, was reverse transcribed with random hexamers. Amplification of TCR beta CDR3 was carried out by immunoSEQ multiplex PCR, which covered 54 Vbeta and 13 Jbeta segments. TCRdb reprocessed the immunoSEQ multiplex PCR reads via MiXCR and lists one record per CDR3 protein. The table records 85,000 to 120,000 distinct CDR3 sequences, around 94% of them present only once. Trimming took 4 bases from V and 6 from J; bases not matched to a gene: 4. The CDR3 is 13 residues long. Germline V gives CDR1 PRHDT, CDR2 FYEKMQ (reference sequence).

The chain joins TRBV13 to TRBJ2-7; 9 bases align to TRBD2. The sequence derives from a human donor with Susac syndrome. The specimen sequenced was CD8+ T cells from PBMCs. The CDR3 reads CASSSSGVAEQYF. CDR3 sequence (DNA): TGTGCCAGCAGCTCTAGCGGGGTGGCCGAGCAGTACTTC.